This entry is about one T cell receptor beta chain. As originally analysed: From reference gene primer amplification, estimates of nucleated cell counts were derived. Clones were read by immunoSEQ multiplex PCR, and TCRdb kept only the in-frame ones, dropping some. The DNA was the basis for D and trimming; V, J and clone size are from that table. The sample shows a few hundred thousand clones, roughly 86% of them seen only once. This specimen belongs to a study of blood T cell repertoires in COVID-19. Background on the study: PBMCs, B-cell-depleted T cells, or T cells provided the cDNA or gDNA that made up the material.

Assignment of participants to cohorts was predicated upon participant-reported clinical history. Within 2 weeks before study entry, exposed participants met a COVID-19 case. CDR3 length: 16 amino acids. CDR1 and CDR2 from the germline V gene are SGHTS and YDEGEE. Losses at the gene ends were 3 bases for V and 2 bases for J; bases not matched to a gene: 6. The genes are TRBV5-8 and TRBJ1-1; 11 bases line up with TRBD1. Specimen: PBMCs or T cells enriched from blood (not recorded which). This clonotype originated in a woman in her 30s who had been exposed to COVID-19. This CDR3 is CASSSRGQGANTEAFF. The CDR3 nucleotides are TGTGCCAGCAGCTCGAGAGGACAGGGGGCAAACACTGAAGCTTTCTTT.